This T cell receptor beta chain was recorded in a study of blood T cell repertoires in COVID-19. Study as a whole: Nucleic acid was either cDNA or gDNA, and it came from T cells, B-cell-depleted T cells, or PBMCs.

CDR1 and CDR2 (germline): SNHLY, FYNNEI. Trimming pared 6 bases from V and 5 bases from J, leaving 10 bases between. This CDR3 contains 12 residues. TCRdb's copy holds only in-frame clones and misses some; the assay was immunoSEQ multiplex PCR. The sample shows 200,000 to 250,000 clones, roughly 86% of them seen only once. The receptor was isolated from a woman aged 50 to 60 with active or convalescent COVID-19. Material: peripheral blood. This rearrangement joins TRBV2 to TRBJ2-5, with a tentative D call TRBD1 (5 bases). The CDR3 bases are TGTGCCAGCAGGGTCCGACAGGAGACCCAGTACTTC. It specifies CASRVRQETQYF.